These 20 T cell receptor beta chains originate from one sample sequenced in a study of CD8 T cells in Susac syndrome. When the RNA was reverse transcribed, random hexamers were used with an input of roughly 0.45 to 1 ug. TCRdb reanalysed the immunoSEQ multiplex PCR reads using MiXCR and keeps one entry per CDR3 protein. The repertoire consists of about 300,000 distinct CDR3 sequences, with around 85% occurring once and the leading ten covering approximately 0.2%. Material: CD8+ T cells from PBMCs. These receptors were collected from a human donor with multiple sclerosis.

The V call is TRBV9, the J call TRBJ2-1; 16 bases match TRBD2. V trimming: 3 bases; J trimming: 8 bases; junction bases outside the gene matches: 8. CDR1 and CDR2 from the germline V gene are SGDLS and YYNGEE. The CDR3 contains 17 residues. CDR3 amino acids: CASSAGLAGGPMDEQFF. As DNA, the CDR3 is TGTGCCAGCAGCGCGGGACTAGCGGGAGGGCCGATGGATGAGCAGTTCTTC.

The J gene is TRBJ2-1, the V gene TRBV27; TRBD2 matches 10 bases. Trimming took 6 bases from V and 10 from J; bases not matched to a gene: 6. CDR3 length equals 13 residues. Per the germline V gene, CDR1 is MNHEY and CDR2 is SMNVEV (reference sequence). CDR3 protein: CASRRTSGLEQFF. The CDR3 nucleotides read TGTGCCAGCAGAAGGACTAGCGGCCTGGAGCAGTTCTTC.

This rearrangement joins TRBV11-3 to TRBJ2-1; 7 bases line up with TRBD2. This CDR3 comprises 16 residues. The V gene end was trimmed by 1 base and the J gene end by 2 bases; junction bases not matched to a gene: 5. Germline loops: CDR1 SGHNT, CDR2 YENEEA. The CDR3 reads CASSLAPSGAYNEQFF. Here the CDR3 DNA reads TGTGCCAGCAGCTTAGCCCCTAGCGGAGCCTACAATGAGCAGTTCTTC.

The chain recombines TRBV28 with TRBJ2-6; 11 bases are shared with TRBD1. Germline-derived CDR1 and CDR2 are MDHEN and SYDVKM. The V and J ends lost 5 bases and 1 base, in that order; junction bases with no gene match: 10. The CDR3 contains 19 residues. This CDR3 reads CASSPDRGRMLSGANVLTF. The CDR3 DNA is TGTGCCAGCAGTCCGGACAGGGGGCGGATGTTATCTGGGGCCAACGTCCTGACTTTC.

This clonotype came up a few times. The rearrangement joins TRBV12-3 or TRBV12-4 to TRBJ2-5; 9 nucleotides align to TRBD1. V dropped 4 bases and J dropped 5; count of bases not matched to a gene: 8. The CDR3 contains 15 residues. The CDR3 is CASSSPGQGEETQYF. The CDR3, as DNA: TGTGCCAGCAGTTCTCCGGGACAGGGAGAGGAGACCCAGTACTTC.

This clonotype turned up a few times. The chain recombines TRBV6-6 with TRBJ1-2; a weak D match, TRBD1 (6 bases). Trimming pared 2 bases from V and 6 bases from J, leaving 13 bases between. The CDR3 covers 14 residues. The germline gives CDR1 MNHNY, CDR2 SVGAGI (reference sequence). For the CDR3, the DNA is TGTGCCAGCAGTTACAGCGGGGGCGCGGATGGCTACACCTTC. It translates to CASSYSGGADGYTF.

This clonotype was found once. V gene TRBV6-5 combines with J gene TRBJ2-5; a possible D gene is TRBD2 (5 bases). The CDR3 is 14 amino acids. The germline V gene encodes CDR1 MNHEY and CDR2 SVGAGI. Trimming left V 6 bases short and J 1 base short, with 12 bases between. CDR3 sequence: CASRKEGTQETQYF. The CDR3 DNA reads as TGTGCCAGCAGGAAAGAGGGCACCCAAGAGACCCAGTACTTC.

The chain combines TRBV29-1 with TRBJ1-2; D remains unclear. CDR1 SQVTM and CDR2 ANQGSEA come from the germline V gene. This CDR3 is 15 amino acids long. V gave up 3 bases and J gave up 4 bases, with 18 bases separating them. The CDR3 DNA reads as TGCAGCGTTGATGATGAGGCGGGCCAAGGCTATGGCTACACCTTC. It yields the protein CSVDDEAGQGYGYTF.

This chain uses TRBV30 with TRBJ2-5; maybe TRBD2 (6 bases). V was pared by 4 bases and J by 9 bases, with 27 bases between. The CDR3 runs to 16 residues. Germline CDR1 GTSNPN, CDR2 SVGIG (reference sequence). CDR3 bases: TGTGCCTGGAACCACTACACCGGGACTTCCACCGGGGCCCAGTACTTC. Encoded protein: CAWNHYTGTSTGAQYF. Looking up the rest from reference TRBV30 and TRBJ2-5 gives the full variable domain: SQTIHQWPATLVQPVGSPLSLECTVEGTSNPNLYWYRQAAGRGLQLLFYSVGIGQISSEVPQNLSASRPQDRQFILSSKKLLLSDSGFYLCAWNHYTGTSTGAQYFGPGTRLLVL.

The chain couples TRBV30 to TRBJ1-2; a weak D match, TRBD1 (5 bases). Germline loops: CDR1 GTSNPN, CDR2 SVGIG (reference sequence). The CDR3 is made up of 15 amino acids. The ends were cut back, 0 bases at V and 5 bases at J, with 16 bases in the middle. The CDR3 here is CAWSVGQGQRYGYTF. The CDR3 DNA sequence: TGTGCCTGGAGTGTAGGCCAGGGTCAAAGATATGGCTACACCTTC.

In nucleotides, the CDR3 is TGTGCCAGCAGCCAGGATAAGACAGGGGGCTCCTACGAGCAGTACTTC. Translating it yields CASSQDKTGGSYEQYF. V is TRBV5-4 and J is TRBJ2-7; 9 bases align to TRBD1. Germline CDR1 and CDR2: SGHNT and YYREEE (reference sequence). V shed 4 bases, J shed 0 bases, and the junction held 8 bases outside the gene matches. The CDR3 spans 16 residues.

This clonotype was seen a handful of times. V gene TRBV7-9 combines with J gene TRBJ2-7; D ambiguous. The germline V and J ends were trimmed by 2 bases and 2 bases, with 10 bases remaining between them. Germline assignment: CDR1 SEHNR and CDR2 FQNEAQ (reference sequence). The CDR3 is made up of 14 amino acids. CDR3 sequence: CASSLSYRTYEQYF. The DNA of the CDR3 is TGTGCCAGCAGCTTATCTTACAGAACCTACGAGCAGTACTTC.

With respect to this clonotype: It is unclear where the CDR3 begins or ends on the DNA, so no DNA is shown, and the CDR3 is as TCRdb lists it. This chain links TRBV23-1 with TRBJ2-2; the D call in the table, TRBD1, was not verified against the DNA. TRBV23-1 is reported as an ORF; its role is uncertain. The CDR3 sequence runs 18 residues, both termini included. CDR3 sequence reads: CASSHPWARAEHRGAVFF.

The chain employs TRBV30 and TRBJ1-5; TRBD1 matches at 9 bases. The V segment lost 7 bases and the J segment 7 bases; nucleotides outside the gene matches: 11. Germline-derived CDR1 and CDR2 are GTSNPN and SVGIG (reference sequence). The CDR3 contains 14 residues. The CDR3 DNA follows: TGTGCCTCCACACAGGGGGCCAGTGACCAGCCCCAGCATTTT. Protein product: CASTQGASDQPQHF.

The chain recombines TRBV11-2 with TRBJ2-3, with TRBD2 identical over 8 bases. Trimming removed 5 bases from V and 0 bases from J; junction bases left unmatched: 4. The CDR3 extends over 15 amino acids. From germline, CDR1 is SGHAT and CDR2 FQNNGV. The CDR3 bases are TGTGCCAGCAGCCCCCCTAGCGGGAGCACAGATACGCAGTATTTT. Encoded protein: CASSPPSGSTDTQYF.

V gene TRBV4-3 combines with J gene TRBJ2-7; 7 bases map to TRBD1. Germline CDR1 reads LGHNA; CDR2 reads YSLEER. The CDR3 is made up of 12 amino acids. V lost 3 bases, J lost 6 bases, and 2 bases stayed unmatched. The DNA of the CDR3 is TGCGCCAGCAGCCACCGGACAGGCGAGCAGTACTTC. Protein: CASSHRTGEQYF.

The chain has TRBV7-9 and TRBJ2-1, with D uncertain. The CDR3 consists of 16 residues. Per germline, CDR1 SEHNR and CDR2 FQNEAQ (reference sequence). The V gene lost 2 bases and the J gene lost 1 base, with 12 bases spanning the gap. CDR3 bases: TGTGCCAGCAGCTTATCCCTAGAAAGATCCTACAATGAGCAGTTCTTC. It is translated as CASSLSLERSYNEQFF.

The chain combines TRBV4-3 with TRBJ1-5; the D gene is possibly TRBD1 (5 bases). The CDR3 consists of 15 residues. Germline V gene lookup returns CDR1 LGHNA and CDR2 YSLEER. With 0 bases removed from V and 6 bases from J, the gap between germline ends came to 12 bases. In nucleotides, the CDR3 is TGCGCCAGCAGCCAAGATCCGGCAGGGACTCAGCCCCAGCATTTT. This sequence encodes CASSQDPAGTQPQHF.

V and J are TRBV24-1 and TRBJ2-1, with a possible D match to TRBD2 (5 bases). CDR3 length: 16 amino acids. Germline V lookup: CDR1 KGHDR, CDR2 SFDVKD. Trimming pared 6 bases from V and 0 bases from J, leaving 14 bases between. The CDR3 DNA is TGTGCCACCAGTCGGGGTGCGGCGAGCTCCTACAATGAGCAGTTCTTC. Its translation: CATSRGAASSYNEQFF.

V is TRBV19 and J is TRBJ2-2; D remains unclear. This CDR3 region has 15 residues. Trimming pared 0 bases from V and 6 bases from J, leaving 11 bases between. The germline V gene encodes CDR1 LNHDA and CDR2 SQIVND (reference sequence). The CDR3 loop reads CASSIDQEGSGELFF. The CDR3 DNA reads as TGTGCCAGTAGTATAGATCAGGAAGGGTCCGGGGAGCTGTTTTTT.